The T cell receptor (beta chain) described here comes from a study of neurological immune-mediated disorders (dated by TCRdb to the late 2010s). Concerning the study at large: Peripheral blood TCR-beta repertoires from HTLV-I-associated myelopathy (HAM/TSP) patients, multiple sclerosis patients and healthy controls were compared by UMI-based sequencing. Longitudinal HAM/TSP and healthy donors had 3 time-points each (about 3-45 month intervals). The cohort was made up of around 70 subjects, consisting of around 15 HAM/TSP patients, 34 multiple sclerosis patients and around 20 healthy controls. Alongside PBMC samples, the set of 80 to 130 TCR-beta libraries contained longitudinal samples, technical triplicates, and paired CD4+ and CD8+ T-cell subsets that had been sorted. The full study reports these points: TCR clonal expansion was highest in HAM/TSP patients and lowest in MS patients, with MS patients falling below even healthy controls. Expanded clones from different subjects shared no identical CDR3 amino acid sequences, which suggests that TCR-beta repertoires were private in all groups.

The CDR3 sequence holds 16 residues, the cysteine and phenylalanine included. Only the CDR3 part of the read is kept: 48 bases, read in frame from the first base. CDR1 and CDR2, per the germline V gene, are SGHRS and YFSETQ. The V end loses 0 bases and the J end loses 4 bases, and a stretch of 11 bases separates them. This clonotype showed up many times. The target of this receptor is not known. Per-nucleotide qualities are absent, and no much larger clonotype sits a single base away. The time point label, read with the paper, signifies: longitudinal time-point 2. Unsorted PBMC libraries were generated from 2 million PBMCs stored in RNAlater at -80 °C until RNA extraction. PBMCs were separated from peripheral blood using Ficoll-Hypaque density gradient centrifugation and then cryopreserved in liquid nitrogen. cDNA was synthesized by template-switch 5'RACE using a primer with a 10-nucleotide random unique molecular identifier that tagged each TCR transcript. Each sequencing run produced over 180 million TCR-beta sequences covering 15-18 subjects. The RNeasy kit was used for extraction of total RNA. The KAPA Real-time Library Amplification kit was used to amplify TCR-beta VDJ regions with primers for the TCR constant region and the 5'RACE anchor. Sample indexes and Illumina adaptors were added in a first PCR, after which library yield was increased in a second PCR. After Ampure bead purification, the TCR product of roughly 650 bp was size-selected on a 2% E-gel SizeSelection system. Library quality was checked on a Bioanalyzer, concentration was measured with Qubit, and libraries were quantified with the Kapa Library Quantification kit before pooling. Libraries were sequenced paired-end 2 x 150 bp on an Illumina HiSeq 2500. To increase sequence diversity, about 25-31% phiX was spiked into each library pool. The study's processing was this. The quality-filtered reads were processed with the UMI-based MiGEC pipeline, whose error correction step removed more than 80% of the raw TCR sequences. VDJ genes were aligned to IMGT germline references, and each clonotype was defined by a unique CDR3 amino acid sequence together with V-J genes. Clonal expansion, Shannon diversity, and CDR3 relatedness (CalcPairwiseDistances, ClusterSamples) were evaluated with VDJtools, and phylogenetic trees were built with CLCbio workbench. Expanded clones were defined as having at least 8 unique UMIs, based on coefficient-of-variation modelling across technical triplicates. Starting from the raw public reads, TCRdb applied fastp trimming at Q25, assembled clones with MiXCR and retained in-frame beta chains. Here each entry gathers all rows of one CDR3 protein and keeps the most common genes and DNA. The V and J calls shown here were made by TCRdb, not taken from the authors' results. The sample contains approximately 82,000 distinct CDR3 sequences, approximately 13% of them found a single time. The ten largest clones represent 5% of the sample.

This TCR was recovered from a female donor with HTLV-1-associated myelopathy (HAM/TSP). The source material was PBMCs. Here the chain combines TRBV5-1 and TRBJ2-6, with the D gene not clear enough to name. The nucleotide sequence reads as follows: TGCGCCAGCAGCTTGGTGCAGGTACGAGGGGCCAACGTCCTGACTTTC. Translated, this gives CASSLVQVRGANVLTF.